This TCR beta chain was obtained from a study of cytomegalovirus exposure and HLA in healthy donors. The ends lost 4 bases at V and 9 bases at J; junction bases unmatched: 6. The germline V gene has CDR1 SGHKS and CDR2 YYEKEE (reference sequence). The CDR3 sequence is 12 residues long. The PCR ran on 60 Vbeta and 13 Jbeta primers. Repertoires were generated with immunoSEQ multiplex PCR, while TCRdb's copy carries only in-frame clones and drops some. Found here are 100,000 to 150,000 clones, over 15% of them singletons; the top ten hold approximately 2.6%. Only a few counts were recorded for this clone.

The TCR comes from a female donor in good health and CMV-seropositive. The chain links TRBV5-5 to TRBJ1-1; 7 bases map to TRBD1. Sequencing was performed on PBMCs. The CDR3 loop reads CASSQVTGKAFF. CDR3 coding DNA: TGTGCCAGCAGCCAAGTGACAGGGAAAGCTTTCTTT.